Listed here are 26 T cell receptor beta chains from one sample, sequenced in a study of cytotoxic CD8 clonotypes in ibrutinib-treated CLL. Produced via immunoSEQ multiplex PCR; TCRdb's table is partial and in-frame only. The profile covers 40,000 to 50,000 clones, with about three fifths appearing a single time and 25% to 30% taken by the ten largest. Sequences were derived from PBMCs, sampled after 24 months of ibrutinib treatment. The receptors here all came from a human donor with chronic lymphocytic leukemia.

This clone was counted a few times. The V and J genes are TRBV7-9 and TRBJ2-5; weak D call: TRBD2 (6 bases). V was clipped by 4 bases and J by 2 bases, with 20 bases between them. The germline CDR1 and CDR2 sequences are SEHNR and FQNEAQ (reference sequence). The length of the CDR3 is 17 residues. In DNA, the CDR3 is TGTGCCAGCAGCTCCGCGCGGACTACGAATGAGCAAGAGACCCAGTACTTC. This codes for CASSSARTTNEQETQYF.

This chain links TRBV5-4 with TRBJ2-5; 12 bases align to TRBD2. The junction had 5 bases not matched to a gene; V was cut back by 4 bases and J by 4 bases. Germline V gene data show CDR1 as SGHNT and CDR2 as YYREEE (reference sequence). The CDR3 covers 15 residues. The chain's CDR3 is CASSETSGGRETQYF. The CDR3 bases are TGTGCCAGCAGCGAGACTAGCGGGGGAAGAGAGACCCAGTACTTC.

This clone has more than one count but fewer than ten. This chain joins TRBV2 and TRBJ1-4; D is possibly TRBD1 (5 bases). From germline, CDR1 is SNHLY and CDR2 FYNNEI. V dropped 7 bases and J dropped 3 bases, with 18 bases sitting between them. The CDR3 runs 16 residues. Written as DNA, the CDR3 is TGTGCCAGCACCGTTGGTCGGTCAGGGTCTAATGAAAAACTGTTTTTT. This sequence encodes CASTVGRSGSNEKLFF.

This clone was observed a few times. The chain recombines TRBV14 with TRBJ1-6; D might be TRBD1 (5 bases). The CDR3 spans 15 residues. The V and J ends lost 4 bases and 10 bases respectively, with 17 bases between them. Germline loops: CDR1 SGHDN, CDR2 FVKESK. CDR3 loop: CASSPWAARDSPLHF. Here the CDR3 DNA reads TGTGCCAGCAGCCCATGGGCAGCGAGGGACTCACCCCTCCACTTT. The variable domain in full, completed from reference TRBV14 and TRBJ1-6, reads EAGVTQFPSHSVIEKGQTVTLRCDPISGHDNLYWYRRVMGKEIKFLLHFVKESKQDESGMPNNRFLAERTGGTYSTLKVQPAELEDSGVYFCASSPWAARDSPLHFGNGTRLTVT.

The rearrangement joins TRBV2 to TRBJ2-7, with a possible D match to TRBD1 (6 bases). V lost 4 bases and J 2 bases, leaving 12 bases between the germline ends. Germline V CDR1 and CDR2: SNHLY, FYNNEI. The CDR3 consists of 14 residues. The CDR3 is CASSVQGRAYEQYF. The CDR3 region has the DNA TGTGCCAGCAGTGTACAGGGCCGCGCCTACGAGCAGTACTTC.

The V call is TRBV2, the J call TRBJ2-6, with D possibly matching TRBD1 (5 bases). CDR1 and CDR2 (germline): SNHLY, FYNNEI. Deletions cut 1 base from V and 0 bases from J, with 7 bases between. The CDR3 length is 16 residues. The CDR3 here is CASSEGQSSGANVLTF. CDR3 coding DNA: TGTGCCAGCAGTGAAGGACAGAGCTCTGGGGCCAACGTCCTGACTTTC.

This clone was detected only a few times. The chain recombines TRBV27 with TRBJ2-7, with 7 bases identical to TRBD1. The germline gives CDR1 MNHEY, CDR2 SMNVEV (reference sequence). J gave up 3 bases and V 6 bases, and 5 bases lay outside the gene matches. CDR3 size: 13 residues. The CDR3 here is CASRGQGDYEQYF. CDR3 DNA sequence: TGTGCCAGCAGGGGGCAGGGGGACTACGAGCAGTACTTC.

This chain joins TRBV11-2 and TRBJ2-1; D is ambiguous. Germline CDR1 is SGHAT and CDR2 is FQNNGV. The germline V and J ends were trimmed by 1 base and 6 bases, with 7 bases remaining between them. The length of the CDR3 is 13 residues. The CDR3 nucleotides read TGTGCCAGCAGCTTAGGTATCCGCAATGAGCAGTTCTTC. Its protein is CASSLGIRNEQFF.

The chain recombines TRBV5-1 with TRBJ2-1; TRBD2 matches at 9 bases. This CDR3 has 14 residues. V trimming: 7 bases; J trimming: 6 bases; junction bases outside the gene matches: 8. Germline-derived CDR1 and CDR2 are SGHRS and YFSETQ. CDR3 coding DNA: TGCGCCAGCGGGGCGGGGGGGCGTAGCAATGAGCAGTTCTTC. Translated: CASGAGGRSNEQFF.

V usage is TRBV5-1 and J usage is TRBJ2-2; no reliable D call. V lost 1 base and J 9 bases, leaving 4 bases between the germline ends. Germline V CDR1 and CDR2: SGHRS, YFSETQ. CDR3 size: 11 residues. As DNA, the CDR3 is TGCGCCAGCAGCTTGAACCGGGAGCTGTTTTTT. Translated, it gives CASSLNRELFF.

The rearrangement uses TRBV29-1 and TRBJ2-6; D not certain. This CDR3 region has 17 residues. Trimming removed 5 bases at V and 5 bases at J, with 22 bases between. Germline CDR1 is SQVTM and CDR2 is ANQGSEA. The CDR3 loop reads CSVQKRSIQSRANVLTF. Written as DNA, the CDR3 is TGCAGCGTTCAGAAACGTAGCATACAAAGTCGGGCCAACGTCCTGACTTTC.

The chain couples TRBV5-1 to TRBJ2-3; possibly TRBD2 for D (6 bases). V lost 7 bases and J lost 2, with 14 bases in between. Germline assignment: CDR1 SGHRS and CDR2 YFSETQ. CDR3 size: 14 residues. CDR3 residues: CASLGGLHTDTQYF. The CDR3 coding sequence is TGCGCCAGCCTTGGGGGACTCCACACAGATACGCAGTATTTT.

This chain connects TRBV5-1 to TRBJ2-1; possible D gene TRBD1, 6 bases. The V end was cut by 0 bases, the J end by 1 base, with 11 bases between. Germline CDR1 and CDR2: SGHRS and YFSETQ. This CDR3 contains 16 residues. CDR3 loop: CASSLDQGRSYNEQFF. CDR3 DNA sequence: TGCGCCAGCAGCTTGGACCAGGGGCGGTCCTACAATGAGCAGTTCTTC.

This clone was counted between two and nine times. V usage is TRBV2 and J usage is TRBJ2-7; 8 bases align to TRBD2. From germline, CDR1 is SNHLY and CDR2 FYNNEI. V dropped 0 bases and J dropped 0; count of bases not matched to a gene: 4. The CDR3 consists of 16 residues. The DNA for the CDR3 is TGTGCCAGCAGTGAAGCCTTGCGGGGGGACTCCTACGAGCAGTACTTC. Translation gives CASSEALRGDSYEQYF.

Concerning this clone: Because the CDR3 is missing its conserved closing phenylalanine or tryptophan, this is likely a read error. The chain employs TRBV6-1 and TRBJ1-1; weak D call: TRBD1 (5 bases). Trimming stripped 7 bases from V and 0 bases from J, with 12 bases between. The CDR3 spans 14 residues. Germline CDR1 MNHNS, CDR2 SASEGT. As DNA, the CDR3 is TGTGCCAGCACTCCAGGGTCCCTGAACACTGAAGCTTTCTGT. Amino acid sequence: CASTPGSLNTEAFC.

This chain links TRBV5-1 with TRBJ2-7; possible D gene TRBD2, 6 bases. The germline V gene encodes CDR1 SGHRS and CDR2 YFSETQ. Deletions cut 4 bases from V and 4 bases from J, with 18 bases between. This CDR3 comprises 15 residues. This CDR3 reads CASSPGTGEGYEQYF. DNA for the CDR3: TGCGCCAGCAGCCCGGGGACGGGGGAAGGATACGAGCAGTACTTC.

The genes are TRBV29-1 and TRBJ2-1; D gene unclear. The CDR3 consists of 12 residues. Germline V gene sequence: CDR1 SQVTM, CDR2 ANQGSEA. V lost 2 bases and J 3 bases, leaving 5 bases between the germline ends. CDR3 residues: CSVERNYNEQFF. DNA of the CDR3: TGCAGCGTTGAACGGAACTACAATGAGCAGTTCTTC.

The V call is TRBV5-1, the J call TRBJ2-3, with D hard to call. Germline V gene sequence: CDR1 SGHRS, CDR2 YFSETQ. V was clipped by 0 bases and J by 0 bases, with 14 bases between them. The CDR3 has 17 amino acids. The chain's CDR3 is CASSLAGWSTSTDTQYF. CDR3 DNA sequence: TGCGCCAGCAGCTTGGCGGGTTGGAGCACCAGCACAGATACGCAGTATTTT.

As DNA, the CDR3 is TGTGCCAGCAGTGAGTCCGGGAGGAGGAATCAGCCCCAGCATTTT. It encodes CASSESGRRNQPQHF. The chain recombines TRBV6-1 with TRBJ1-5; no firm D call. Per germline, CDR1 MNHNS and CDR2 SASEGT. The V end lost 3 bases, the J end lost 4 bases, and 13 bases lay between the germline ends. CDR3 length: 15 amino acids.

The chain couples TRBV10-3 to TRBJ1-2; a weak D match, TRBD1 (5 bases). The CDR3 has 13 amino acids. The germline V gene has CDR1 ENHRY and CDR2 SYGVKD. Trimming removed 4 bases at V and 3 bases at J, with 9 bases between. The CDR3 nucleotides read TGTGCCATCAGTGGGGGCAGCGACTATGGCTACACCTTC. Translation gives CAISGGSDYGYTF.

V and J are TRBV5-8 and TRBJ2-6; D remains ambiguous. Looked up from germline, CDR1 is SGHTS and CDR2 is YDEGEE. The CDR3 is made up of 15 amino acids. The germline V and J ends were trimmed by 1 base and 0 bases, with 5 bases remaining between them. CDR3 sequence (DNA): TGTGCCAGCAGCTTGTTTGGCTCTGGGGCCAACGTCCTGACTTTC. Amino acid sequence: CASSLFGSGANVLTF.

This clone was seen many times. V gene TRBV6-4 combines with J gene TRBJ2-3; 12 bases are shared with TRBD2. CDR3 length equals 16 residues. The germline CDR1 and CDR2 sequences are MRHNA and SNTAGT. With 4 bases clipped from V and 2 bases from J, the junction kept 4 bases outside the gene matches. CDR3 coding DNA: TGTGCCAGCAGTGGAACTAGCGGGGGGCCCACAGATACGCAGTATTTT. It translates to CASSGTSGGPTDTQYF.

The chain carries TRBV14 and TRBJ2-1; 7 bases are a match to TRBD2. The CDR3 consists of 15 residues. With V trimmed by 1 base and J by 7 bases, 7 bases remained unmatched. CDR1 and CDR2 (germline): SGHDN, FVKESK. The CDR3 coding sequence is TGTGCCAGCAGCCAAGTACTAGCGCCTCTTAATGAGCAGTTCTTC. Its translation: CASSQVLAPLNEQFF.

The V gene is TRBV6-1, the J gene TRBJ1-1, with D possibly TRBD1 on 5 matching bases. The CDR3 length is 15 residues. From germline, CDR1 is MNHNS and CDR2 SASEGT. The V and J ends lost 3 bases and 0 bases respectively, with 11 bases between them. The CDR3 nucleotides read TGTGCCAGCAGTGATGGCAGGGAGGTGAACACTGAAGCTTTCTTT. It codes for CASSDGREVNTEAFF.

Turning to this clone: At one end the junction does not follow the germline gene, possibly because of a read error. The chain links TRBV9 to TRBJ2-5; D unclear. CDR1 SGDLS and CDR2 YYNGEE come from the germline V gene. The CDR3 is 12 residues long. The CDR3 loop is CASSGYQEAQYF. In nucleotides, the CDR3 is TGTGCCAGCAGCGGTTACCAAGAGGCCCAGTACTTC.

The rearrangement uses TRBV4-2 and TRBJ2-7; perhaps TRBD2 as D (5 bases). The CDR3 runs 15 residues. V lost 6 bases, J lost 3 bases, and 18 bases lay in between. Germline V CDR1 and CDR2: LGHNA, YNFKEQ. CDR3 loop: CASSPGGGNFYEQYF. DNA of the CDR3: TGTGCCAGCAGTCCCGGAGGAGGAAACTTCTACGAGCAGTACTTC.